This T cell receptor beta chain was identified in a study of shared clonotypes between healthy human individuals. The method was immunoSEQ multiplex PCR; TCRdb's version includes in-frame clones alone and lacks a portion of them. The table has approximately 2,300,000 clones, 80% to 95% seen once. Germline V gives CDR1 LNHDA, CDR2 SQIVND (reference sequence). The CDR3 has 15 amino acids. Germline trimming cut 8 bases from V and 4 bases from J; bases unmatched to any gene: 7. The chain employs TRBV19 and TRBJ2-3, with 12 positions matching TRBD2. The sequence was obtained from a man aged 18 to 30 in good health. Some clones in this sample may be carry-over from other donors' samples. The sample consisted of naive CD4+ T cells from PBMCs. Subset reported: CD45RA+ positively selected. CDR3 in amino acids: CASGRTSGNSDTQYF. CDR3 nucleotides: TGTGCCAGTGGCCGGACTAGCGGGAACTCAGATACGCAGTATTTT.